Following are 17 T cell receptor beta chains from one sample sequenced in a study of T cell repertoires in cytomegalovirus infection. Via MiXCR, TCRdb re-called the reads, giving one row per CDR3 protein. Of a few hundred thousand distinct CDR3 sequences listed, approximately 40% are singletons. Which antigens these TCRs recognize remains unknown. The sample consisted of cultured PBMCs, taken from culture after CMV antigen stimulation. The receptors were gathered from a human donor in good health (CMV status not recorded). Some clones in this sample may be carry-over from other donors' samples.

This clonotype was observed once. The chain is built from TRBV2 and TRBJ2-1, with D possibly TRBD1 on 6 matching bases. CDR1 SNHLY and CDR2 FYNNEI come from the germline V gene. The CDR3 consists of 14 residues. The V end was cut by 4 bases, the J end by 8 bases, with 15 bases between. The CDR3 DNA reads TGTGCCAGCAGTGTCATAGGACAGAGAGATGAGCAGTTCTTC. The encoded protein is CASSVIGQRDEQFF.

The V call is TRBV7-2, the J call TRBJ2-3, with TRBD2 matching 8 bases. V gave up 3 bases and J gave up 3 bases; unmatched junction bases: 8. The V gene's germline CDR1 is SGHTA and CDR2 FQGNSA. The CDR3 covers 16 residues. CDR3 bases: TGTGCCAGCAGCTTGGGGAGCGGGAGTGGTACAGATACGCAGTATTTT. It translates to CASSLGSGSGTDTQYF. The variable domain in full, with the rest retrieved from reference TRBV7-2 and TRBJ2-3, is GAGVSQSPSNKVTEKGKDVELRCDPISGHTALYWYRQSLGQGLEFLIYFQGNSAPDKSGLPSDRFSAERTGGSVSTLTIQRTQQEDSAVYLCASSLGSGSGTDTQYFGPGTRLTVL.

This chain joins TRBV11-2 and TRBJ2-6; D not resolved. V gave up 5 bases and J gave up 11 bases, with 7 bases separating them. Germline lookup yields CDR1 SGHAT and CDR2 FQNNGV. The length of the CDR3 is 11 residues. The CDR3 loop is CASSLLDVLTF. DNA for the CDR3: TGTGCCAGCAGCCTCCTTGACGTCCTGACTTTC.

V is TRBV20-1 and J is TRBJ2-5; D may be TRBD2 (5 bases). The V end was cut by 2 bases, the J end by 5 bases, with 9 bases between. There are 12 residues in the CDR3. Germline CDR1 DFQATT, CDR2 SNEGSKA (reference sequence). In nucleotides, the CDR3 is TGCAGTGCTAGACAACTAGGGGAGACCCAGTACTTC. Translated: CSARQLGETQYF.

This chain joins TRBV7-9 and TRBJ2-7; 7 bases are a match to TRBD1. This CDR3 is 16 amino acids long. V lost 6 bases to trimming and J lost 3 bases; unmatched junction nucleotides: 14. Germline V gene lookup returns CDR1 SEHNR and CDR2 FQNEAQ (reference sequence). CDR3 sequence: CASRPFREGAGYEQYF. DNA for the CDR3: TGTGCCAGCAGACCCTTTCGTGAGGGGGCCGGCTACGAGCAGTACTTC.

The rearrangement uses TRBV10-3 and TRBJ2-1, with 9 positions matching TRBD1. V lost 6 bases to trimming and J lost 7 bases; unmatched junction nucleotides: 10. This CDR3 region has 15 residues. Germline assignment: CDR1 ENHRY and CDR2 SYGVKD. The CDR3 region has the DNA TGTGCCATCAGCTTGGGACAGGGCAGTTCTAATGAGCAGTTCTTC. Protein product: CAISLGQGSSNEQFF.

CDR3 nucleotides: TGCAGTGCACGGGACAGGCACGGCAATGAGCAGTTCTTC. Protein sequence: CSARDRHGNEQFF. The rearrangement links TRBV20-1 to TRBJ2-1; 8 bases agree with TRBD1. Germline CDR1 and CDR2: DFQATT and SNEGSKA (reference sequence). The CDR3 extends over 13 amino acids. After removal of 6 bases from V and 6 bases from J, the junction contained 7 bases not matched to a gene.

This sequence joins TRBV6-1 and TRBJ1-2, with TRBD1 identical over 7 bases. V gave up 5 bases and J gave up 5 bases; unmatched junction bases: 5. The CDR3 is made up of 13 amino acids. CDR1 is MNHNS and CDR2 is SASEGT in the germline V gene. The chain's CDR3 is CASSRQGLYGYTF. The CDR3 bases are TGTGCCAGCAGTAGACAGGGCCTTTATGGCTACACCTTC.

CDR3 region: CASSRAGGESSGANVLTF. CDR3 DNA: TGTGCCAGCAGTAGAGCGGGGGGGGAAAGCTCTGGGGCCAACGTCCTGACTTTC. The chain couples TRBV2 to TRBJ2-6; 10 positions match TRBD2. This CDR3 comprises 18 residues. Germline V lookup: CDR1 SNHLY, CDR2 FYNNEI. The J segment lost 0 bases and the V segment lost 5 bases, leaving 7 bases of the junction unmatched.

This clonotype was observed a few times. V is TRBV6-1 and J is TRBJ2-2, with D maybe TRBD2 (5 bases). Trimming stripped 2 bases from V and 6 bases from J, with 13 bases between. The germline gives CDR1 MNHNS, CDR2 SASEGT. CDR3 length: 15 residues. CDR3 nucleotides: TGTGCCAGCAGTGAATACGTGGAGGTCCCCGGGGAGCTGTTTTTT. Its translation is CASSEYVEVPGELFF.

This chain links TRBV6-5 with TRBJ1-2; D remains unclear. The CDR3 is 12 amino acids. Per the germline V gene, CDR1 is MNHEY and CDR2 is SVGAGI. V lost 5 bases, J lost 9 bases, and 13 bases lay in between. The CDR3 protein is CASSGERVRYTF. CDR3 in DNA: TGTGCCAGCAGTGGGGAAAGGGTGCGCTACACCTTC.

This clonotype was seen only a few times. The chain recombines TRBV7-8 with TRBJ2-1, with D possibly being TRBD2 (6 bases). Germline CDR1 SGHVS, CDR2 FQNEAQ. This CDR3 spans 13 amino acids. The ends were cut back, 2 bases at V and 10 bases at J, with 12 bases in the middle. This chain's CDR3 is CASSLFGGREQFF. CDR3 DNA sequence: TGTGCCAGCAGCTTATTCGGGGGTCGGGAGCAGTTCTTC.

The chain links TRBV12-3 or TRBV12-4 to TRBJ2-3; 7 bases map to TRBD2. V shed 6 bases and J 0 bases; nucleotides not matched to a gene: 6. The CDR3 spans 15 residues. CDR3 sequence: CASSSSSGSTDTQYF. The CDR3 DNA follows: TGTGCCAGCAGCTCTTCTAGCGGTAGCACAGATACGCAGTATTTT.

The CDR3 sequence: CASSFLAGGHGYTF. The CDR3, as DNA: TGTGCCAGCAGCTTCCTCGCGGGGGGGCATGGCTACACCTTC. The chain carries TRBV7-9 and TRBJ1-2; maybe TRBD1 (6 bases). CDR1 and CDR2 (germline): SEHNR, FQNEAQ (reference sequence). This CDR3 is 14 amino acids long. Trimming removed 3 bases from V and 6 bases from J, with 14 bases in between.

This clonotype was seen a handful of times. This rearrangement joins TRBV12-3 or TRBV12-4 to TRBJ1-1; D perhaps matches TRBD1 (6 bases). This CDR3 contains 15 residues. V was clipped by 4 bases and J by 1 base, with 13 bases between them. The CDR3 loop is CASSYRRQENTEAFF. The CDR3 DNA reads as TGTGCCAGCAGTTACCGCCGACAGGAGAACACTGAAGCTTTCTTT.

The V gene is TRBV20-1, the J gene TRBJ1-2; 9 bases fit TRBD1. Per the germline V gene, CDR1 is DFQATT and CDR2 is SNEGSKA (reference sequence). This CDR3 is 13 amino acids long. V lost 5 bases to trimming and J lost 4 bases; unmatched junction nucleotides: 5. The CDR3 nucleotides are TGCAGTGCTGAGCTGGGACAGGGCTATGGCTACACCTTC. Protein product: CSAELGQGYGYTF.

CDR3 in amino acids: CASSAPSTGFSEPQHF. In DNA, the CDR3 is TGTGCCAGCAGTGCCCCTTCGACAGGGTTCTCGGAGCCCCAGCATTTT. The rearrangement links TRBV12-3 or TRBV12-4 to TRBJ1-5; 7 bases fit TRBD1. This CDR3 has 16 residues. J was trimmed by 8 bases and V by 5 bases; bases with no gene match: 15.